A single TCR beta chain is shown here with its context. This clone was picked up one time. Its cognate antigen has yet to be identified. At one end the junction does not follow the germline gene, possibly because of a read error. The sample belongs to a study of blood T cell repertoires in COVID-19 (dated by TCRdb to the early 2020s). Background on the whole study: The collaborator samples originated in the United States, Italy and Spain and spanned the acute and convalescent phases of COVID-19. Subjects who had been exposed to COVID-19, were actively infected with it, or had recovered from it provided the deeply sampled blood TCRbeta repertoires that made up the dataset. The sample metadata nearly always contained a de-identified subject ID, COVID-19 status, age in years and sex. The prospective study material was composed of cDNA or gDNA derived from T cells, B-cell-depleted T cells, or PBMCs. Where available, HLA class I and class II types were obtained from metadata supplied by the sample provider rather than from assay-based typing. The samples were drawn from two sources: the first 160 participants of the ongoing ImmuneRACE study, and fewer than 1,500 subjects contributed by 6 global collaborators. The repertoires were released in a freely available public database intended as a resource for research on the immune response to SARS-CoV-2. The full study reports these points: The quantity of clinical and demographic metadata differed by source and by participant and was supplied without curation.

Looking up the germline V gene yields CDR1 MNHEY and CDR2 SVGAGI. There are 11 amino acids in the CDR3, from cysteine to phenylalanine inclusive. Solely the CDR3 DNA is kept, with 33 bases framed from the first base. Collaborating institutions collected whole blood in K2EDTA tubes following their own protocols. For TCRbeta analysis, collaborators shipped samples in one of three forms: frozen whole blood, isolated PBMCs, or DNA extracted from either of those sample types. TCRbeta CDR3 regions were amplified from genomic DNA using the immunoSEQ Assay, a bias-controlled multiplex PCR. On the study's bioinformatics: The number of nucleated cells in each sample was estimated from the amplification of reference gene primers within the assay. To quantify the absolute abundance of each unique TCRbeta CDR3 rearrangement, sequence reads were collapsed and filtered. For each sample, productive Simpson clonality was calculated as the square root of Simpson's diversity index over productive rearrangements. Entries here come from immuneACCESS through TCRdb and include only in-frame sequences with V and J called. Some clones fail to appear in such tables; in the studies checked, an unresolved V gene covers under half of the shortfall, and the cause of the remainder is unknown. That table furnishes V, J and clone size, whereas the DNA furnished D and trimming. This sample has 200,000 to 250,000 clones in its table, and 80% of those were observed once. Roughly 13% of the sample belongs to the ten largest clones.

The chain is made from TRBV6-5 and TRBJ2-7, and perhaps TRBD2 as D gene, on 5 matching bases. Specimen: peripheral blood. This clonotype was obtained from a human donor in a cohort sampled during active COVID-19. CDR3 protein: CASSTSTMWTF. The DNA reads TGTGCCAGCAGTACCTCGACAATGTGGACTTTC.